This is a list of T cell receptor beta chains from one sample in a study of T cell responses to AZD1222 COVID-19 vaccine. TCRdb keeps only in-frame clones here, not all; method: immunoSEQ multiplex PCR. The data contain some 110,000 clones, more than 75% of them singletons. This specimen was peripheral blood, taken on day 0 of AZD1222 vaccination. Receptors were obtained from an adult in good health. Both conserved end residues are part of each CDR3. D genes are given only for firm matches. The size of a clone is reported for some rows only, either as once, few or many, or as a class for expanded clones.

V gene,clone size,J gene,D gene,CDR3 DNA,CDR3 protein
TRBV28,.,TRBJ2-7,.,TGTGCCAGCAGATGGGGCGTCTCCTACGAGCAGTACTTC,CASRWGVSYEQYF
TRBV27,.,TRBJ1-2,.,TGTGCCAGCAGTCCGTCGGGGCGCCGCTACACCTTC,CASSPSGRRYTF
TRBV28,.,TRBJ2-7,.,TGTGCCAGCAGTTTAGCCCCAGGGTCGACGTTAGGAGAGCAGTACTTC,CASSLAPGSTLGEQYF
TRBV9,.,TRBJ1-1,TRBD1,TGTGCCAGCAGCGTAGGAGGTGGGACAGGAACGAAGGAGACTGAAGCTTTCTTT,CASSVGGGTGTKETEAFF
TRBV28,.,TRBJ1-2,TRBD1,TGTGCCACCGGGACAGGGGGCAGAGCTATGGGCTACACCTTC,CATGTGGRAMGYTF
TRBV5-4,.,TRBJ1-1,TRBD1,TGTGCCAGCAGCGATAGGGGGCCGAACACTGAAGCTTTCTTT,CASSDRGPNTEAFF
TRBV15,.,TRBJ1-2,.,TGTGCCACCAGCCGGGACGGACTCTATTATGGCTACACCTTC,CATSRDGLYYGYTF
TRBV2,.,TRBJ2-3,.,TGTGCCAGCAGTGAGGGGACGTTTACTAGCACAGATACGCAGTATTTT,CASSEGTFTSTDTQYF
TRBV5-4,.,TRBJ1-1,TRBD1,TGTGCCAGCAGCTTGGGACAGGGGGAAGTAGCTTTCTTT,CASSLGQGEVAFF
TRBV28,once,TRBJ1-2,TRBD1,TGTGCCAGCAGTTTCCCCCGACAGGGGTTTTATGGCTACACCTTC,CASSFPRQGFYGYTF
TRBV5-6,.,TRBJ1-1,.,TGTGCCAGCAGCTTGTCCCGGAACACTGAAGCTTTCTTT,CASSLSRNTEAFF